These T cell receptor beta chains were read from a single sample in a study of cytomegalovirus exposure and HLA in healthy donors. Profiled with immunoSEQ multiplex PCR; TCRdb holds only in-frame clones, not every one. The sample includes some 120,000 clones, about 80% of them seen just once. Input material: PBMCs. The receptors here all came from a man between 40 and 49 years old in good health and CMV-seronegative. The CDR3 runs from the conserved cysteine through the conserved F or W. Fields, in order: V gene, clone size, D gene, J gene, CDR3 protein, CDR3 DNA. A D gene is named only where the DNA matches it firmly. Only some rows state a clone size, as once, few, many or a class for expanded clones.

TRBV28	few	NA	TRBJ2-3	CASSPPRDTQYF	TGTGCCAGCAGTCCCCCCCGGGATACGCAGTATTTT
TRBV28	NA	NA	TRBJ2-7	CASRGTGTSYEQYF	TGTGCCAGCAGAGGCACGGGGACTTCCTACGAGCAGTACTTC
TRBV7-9	NA	TRBD2	TRBJ2-7	CASSIGLGGEQYF	TGTGCCAGCAGCATAGGACTAGGCGGTGAGCAGTACTTC
TRBV25-1	once	TRBD2	TRBJ2-1	CASSSSGRAFNEQFF	TGTGCCAGCAGTAGTAGCGGGAGGGCCTTCAATGAGCAGTTCTTC
TRBV10-2	NA	NA	TRBJ1-2	CASSESSGTWDGYTF	TGCGCCAGCAGTGAGTCAAGCGGGACATGGGATGGCTACACCTTC
TRBV7-3	few	NA	TRBJ2-3	CASSVGGGRDTQYF	TGTGCCAGCTCGGTGGGGGGAGGAAGGGATACGCAGTATTTT
TRBV27	NA	NA	TRBJ2-7	CASSLRQPYEQYF	TGTGCCAGCAGTTTAAGACAGCCCTACGAGCAGTACTTC
TRBV18	NA	NA	TRBJ1-1	CASSPDSNTEAFF	TGTGCCAGCTCACCAGACAGCAACACTGAAGCTTTCTTT
TRBV15	NA	TRBD2	TRBJ2-5	CATSRDRGGETQYF	TGTGCCACCAGCAGAGATCGGGGGGGGGAGACCCAGTACTTC
TRBV5-1	NA	NA	TRBJ2-3	CASSLGIVPSTDTQYF	TGCGCCAGCAGCTTGGGTATTGTCCCTAGCACAGATACGCAGTATTTT
TRBV28	NA	TRBD2	TRBJ2-5	CASSLGGLAGGRRETQYF	TGTGCCAGCAGTTTGGGCGGTTTAGCGGGAGGGAGGAGGGAGACCCAGTACTTC
TRBV7-2	NA	TRBD1	TRBJ1-1	CASSIQGQGTEAFF	TGTGCCAGCAGCATTCAGGGACAGGGGACTGAAGCTTTCTTT
TRBV18	NA	TRBD1	TRBJ1-4	CASSPRTGGNEKLFF	TGTGCCAGCTCACCCCGGACAGGGGGTAATGAAAAACTGTTTTTT
TRBV6-1	NA	NA	TRBJ2-1	CASRADSSYNEQFF	TGTGCCAGCAGAGCGGACAGTTCCTACAATGAGCAGTTCTTC